This TCR beta chain was retrieved from a study of cytomegalovirus exposure and HLA in healthy donors (TCRdb year 2017). About the study as a whole: According to an earlier analysis of several hundred of the donors, some 180 million T cells yielded 90 million to 130 million unique TCR beta sequences and less than 300 Gb of sequence data. An early release that covered 500 to 800 HLA-typed donors contained around 300 gigabases of sequencing data and 80 million or so unique TCR sequences. Of the roughly 420 genotyped donors, 70% to 90% were placed in the genetic ancestry cluster associated with self-reported Caucasian donors. The study aimed to test whether signatures of past pathogen exposure could be identified by cataloging public T cell receptors. The study used immunosequencing to profile the T cell repertoires of 666 subjects and linked those repertoires to cytomegalovirus serostatus. In addition to the first cohort of approximately 670 subjects, a separate validation cohort of 120 different subjects was used. To predict cytomegalovirus infection status, the study brought together high-throughput TCR immunosequencing, statistical association of individual TCRs with disease status, and machine learning. A later analysis re-analyzed previously published TCR beta repertoires from several hundred donors and added high-resolution HLA genotyping to study TCR occurrence patterns. In the later analysis, no new phenotypic data were used to find candidate immune exposures; instead, reliance was placed on TCR beta sequences and their occurrence across donors. In an earlier analysis of around 540 of the donors, high-throughput TCR beta sequencing was used to judge whether each TCR beta V gene segment behaved as functional or pseudogenic. Donor age, sex, ethnicity and CMV serostatus were collected together with the repertoire data. Genome-wide SNP genotypes for about 65% of the 666 donors were used in a later genetic analysis, which treated that subset as a discovery cohort. All discovery cohort repertoires had been generated on a single sequencing platform. HLA typing included class I and class II loci at four-digit resolution. Typing coverage differed by locus: A, B, C, DRB1 and DQB1 were typed in about 620-640 donors, DQA1 in about 500, DPA1 in 600 to 610, and DPB1 in 450 to 490. Roughly 5 DR-DQ haplotypes were handled as single units for association and clustering, since linkage in the cohort was strong. Among about 400 genotyped donors of the cohort, an average of approximately 200,000 unique TCR beta nucleotide sequences was sequenced per donor, of which 15% to 20% were non-productive. Points the paper makes about the study in general: This cohort had only TCR beta chains sequenced, and the lack of alpha or paired-chain data limited which features could be detected. Linkage disequilibrium might explain the correlated functional status among segregating V segments, but an unknown experimental factor could not be excluded. Most TCR sequences were seen in very few donors, while some public TCRs were found in many individuals. For the cohort, immune exposure information was limited to CMV serostatus. In a later analysis, over 15,000 TCR beta sequences were associated with specific HLA alleles at a false discovery rate of 0.05. In a later analysis, HLA-associated TCR beta chains showed more clonal expansion and lower generation probabilities than non-associated chains that were equally common. Assigning TCR associations to individual alleles was difficult when HLA alleles, especially DR and DQ, strongly co-occurred. According to a later analysis, TCR association rates differed among HLA loci, with DRB1 alleles showing the most associated TCRs and HLA-C alleles showing the fewest. A later genetic analysis reported fewer N-insertions in productive TCRs among donors in an Asian-associated ancestry cluster than the roughly 690-donor mean. Because HLA typing was missing for some donors at each locus, association tests included only the typed subset. Sequencing depth was assumed to be roughly uniform across donors in the presence/absence analyses, though that assumption may not hold. A cluster of highly shared sequence variants was judged likely to represent a technical artifact of the sequencing pipeline. The authors suggested that the approach could potentially be extended to other disease states and immunological phenotypes. V-gene and J-gene trimming of TCR beta chains was associated with a missense DCLRE1C variant in a later genetic analysis, and the association was replicated in an independent cohort. According to a later analysis, most CMV-associated TCR beta chains appeared to be HLA-restricted, and the HLA associations seemed to be driven largely by CMV exposure. In vitro tests confirmed that a few of the cytomegalovirus-associated TCR beta chains recognize cytomegalovirus antigens. A total of fewer than 200 TCR beta chains were listed by the study as associated with cytomegalovirus. In both the original and validation cohorts, the classifier was reported to diagnose cytomegalovirus status with high specificity and sensitivity. A further reported finding was that TCR beta sequences accurately predicted the HLA-A and HLA-B alleles for most subjects in the first cohort. A later analysis reported that several top co-occurrence clusters appeared linked to parvovirus B19, influenza, CMV and Epstein-Barr virus. Because counts were too low, about 18 rarely observed V segments, including chromosome 9 orphons, were excluded from the earlier analysis of some 540 of the donors. Broadly in line with IMGT annotations, most TCR beta V segments showed up in productive rearrangements about 90% or about 30% of the time in an earlier analysis of roughly 590 of the donors.

Concerning this clone: Its antigen target is currently unknown. No much larger clone is present one base from it, and per-base qualities are unavailable.

Library construction relied on the immunoSEQ multiplex PCR assay. A mixture of 60 forward primers for TCR Vbeta segments and 13 reverse primers for TCR Jbeta segments was used in the multiplex PCR. Amplification of the CDR3 region of rearranged TCR beta genes was performed with a multiplex PCR assay on genomic DNA. The amplified TCR beta libraries were sequenced on the Illumina HiSeq System as 87-base-pair reads. On the authors' methods: A later analysis tallied about 77 million unique TCR beta chains across the 666 repertoires, and approximately 11 million of those chains were shared by two or more donors. To remove PCR and sequencing errors, raw reads were error-corrected and collapsed into unique sequences using a nearest-neighbor algorithm that merged closely related sequences. Alignment of CDR3 sequences to IMGT reference sequences was used to assign V, D and J gene segments. For a sequence to be retained, a match of at least six nucleotides to both a V gene segment and a J gene segment was required. A rearrangement counted as productive if the CDR3 had no stop codons and remained in frame with V and J, and every other rearrangement counted as non-productive. Following IMGT convention, CDR3 was defined as the stretch from the second conserved V-encoded cysteine to the conserved J-encoded phenylalanine. The earlier analysis of some 550 of the donors excluded any sequence lacking an unambiguous match to a single V gene segment. An earlier analysis of a few hundred of the donors classified V segments as functional when productive rearrangements were above 56.7% and as segregating when the standard deviation between donors was above 5%. A statistical classification framework was built to diagnose cytomegalovirus status from the catalog of TCR beta chain sequences. V and J gene assignment, in a later analysis, came from comparing TCR nucleotide sequences with IMGT/GENE-DB human TR gene sequences. The TCRdist pipeline was used in a later analysis to assign CDR3 sequences and most-parsimonious VDJ recombination scenarios. In a later analysis, each TCR beta chain was defined by its CDR3 amino acid sequence together with its V-gene family, and reads without a unique V-gene family were excluded. As a way to deal with suspected cross-contamination and a sequencing artifact, a later analysis dropped roughly 620 nucleotide sequences that were highly shared and had low generation probability. In a later analysis, a clonal expansion index was calculated for each public chain from normalized within-repertoire ranks of inferred template counts. In a later analysis, generation probabilities were computed with a VDJ recombination model fitted to out-of-frame rearrangements, and the resulting probabilities were checked against IGoR. In a later analysis, hypergeometric tests were used to score TCR-TCR, TCR-HLA and TCR-CMV co-occurrence, with a repertoire-size bias correction applied to TCR pairs. To estimate false discovery rates, a later analysis permuted the HLA or CMV assignments 20 times. In a later analysis, co-occurring TCRs were grouped using DBSCAN, with TCRdist sequence similarity added in when clustering inside HLA-allele-positive subsets. Repertoires with fewer than 30,000 or more than 120,000 public chains were left out of co-occurrence clustering, as were about five repertoires with anomalous nucleotide sharing. In its TCRdb copy, this immuneACCESS table keeps in-frame sequences only and misses some clones. Where compared with another copy, unresolved V genes explain less than half of these, and the others have no known cause. The V and J calls and clone size are taken from that table; D and trimming were inferred from the DNA. Counted in this sample were around 150,000 clones; 63% of them appeared once. 5.5% to 9% of the sample is taken by the ten largest.

The cohort comprised some 700 healthy bone marrow donors. At the time of sampling, every cohort member was nominally healthy, though immune exposures that went unrecorded were likely present. The donor was CMV seropositive and was included in the group of 250 to 300 seropositive cohort members. A peripheral blood sample was provided by each donor, and peripheral blood mononuclear cells were used for TCR beta sequencing. The Qiagen DNeasy Blood Extraction Kit was used to extract genomic DNA from the blood cell samples. Sequencing was carried out using PBMCs. This receptor was taken from a woman aged 55-70 years in good health and CMV-seropositive.

The nucleotide sequence reads TGTGCCACCAGGGGACAGGGGAACAATCAGCCCCAGCATTTT. This encodes CATRGQGNNQPQHF. The chain is made from TRBV19 and TRBJ1-5, with 10 junctional bases fitting TRBD1. From the cysteine through the phenylalanine, the CDR3 covers 14 amino acids. Left in the record is the CDR3 DNA by itself, 42 bases read in frame from the first base. The germline V gene (reference sequence) gives CDR1 as LNHDA and CDR2 as SQIVND. Relative to germline, V is missing 10 bases and J is missing 3 bases, with 6 bases of the junction outside any gene match.